A single sample is the source of the 18 T cell receptor beta chains below, sequenced in a study of cytomegalovirus exposure and HLA in healthy donors. The PCR had 60 Vbeta and 13 Jbeta primers. Generated by immunoSEQ multiplex PCR, the TCRdb table keeps only in-frame clones and is missing some. The sample consists of roughly 150,000 clones, approximately 80% of them appearing once. Sequencing input: PBMCs. The receptors originated from a boy aged 2-9 years in good health and CMV-seronegative.

V and J are TRBV7-9 and TRBJ2-3; D might be TRBD1 (6 bases). V lost 3 bases and J lost 4, with 17 bases in between. CDR3 length: 16 amino acids. In germline, CDR1 is SEHNR, CDR2 FQNEAQ (reference sequence). The DNA of the CDR3 is TGTGCCAGCAGCTTTCGGCTTGGGGGCCCCCCAGATACGCAGTATTTT. Amino acids: CASSFRLGGPPDTQYF.

The chain combines TRBV27 with TRBJ2-1; 7 bases line up with TRBD1. Germline V gene sequence: CDR1 MNHEY, CDR2 SMNVEV (reference sequence). The V segment lost 3 bases and the J segment 4 bases; nucleotides outside the gene matches: 6. The length of the CDR3 is 15 residues. CDR3 in DNA: TGTGCCAGCAGTTTGGCACAGGGGCCTTACAATGAGCAGTTCTTC. Translating it yields CASSLAQGPYNEQFF.

This chain links TRBV11-2 with TRBJ2-1, with D uncertain. CDR1 SGHAT and CDR2 FQNNGV come from the germline V gene. The CDR3 is 12 residues long. V was pared by 1 base and J by 10 bases, with 8 bases between. The CDR3 nucleotides read TGTGCCAGCAGCTTAGCCGTGCGGGAGCAGTTCTTC. Residues: CASSLAVREQFF. Full variable domain (remainder filled in from reference TRBV11-2 and TRBJ2-1): EAGVAQSPRYKIIEKRQSVAFWCNPISGHATLYWYQQILGQGPKLLIQFQNNGVVDDSQLPKDRFSAERLKGVDSTLKIQPAKLEDSAVYLCASSLAVREQFFGPGTRLTVL.

The chain is built from TRBV15 and TRBJ2-7; 13 bases match TRBD2. This CDR3 comprises 18 residues. J gave up 0 bases and V 1 base, and 6 bases lay outside the gene matches. Germline-derived CDR1 and CDR2 are LNHNV and YYDKDF (reference sequence). CDR3 coding DNA: TGTGCCACCAGCAGAGTGGGACTAGCGGGGCGACGCTCCTACGAGCAGTACGTC. Encoded protein: CATSRVGLAGRRSYEQYV.

The V call is TRBV5-1, the J call TRBJ1-4; perhaps TRBD1 as D (6 bases). CDR1 SGHRS and CDR2 YFSETQ come from the germline V gene. The CDR3 has 14 residues. The V and J ends lost 4 bases and 2 bases respectively, with 9 bases between them. CDR3 DNA sequence: TGCGCCAGCAGCCCAGGGGATACTAATGAAAAACTGTTTTTT. The encoded protein is CASSPGDTNEKLFF.

This clone was detected once. The chain couples TRBV9 to TRBJ1-2; 8 positions match TRBD1. The J segment lost 7 bases and the V segment lost 2 bases, leaving 4 bases of the junction unmatched. Per germline, CDR1 SGDLS and CDR2 YYNGEE. The CDR3 totals 13 residues. The CDR3 coding sequence is TGTGCCAGCAGCGTTCAGGGGGCCGGTGGCTACACCTTC. Encoded protein: CASSVQGAGGYTF. Looking up the rest from reference TRBV9 and TRBJ1-2 gives the full variable domain: DSGVTQTPKHLITATGQRVTLRCSPRSGDLSVYWYQQSLDQGLQFLIQYYNGEERAKGNILERFSAQQFPDLHSELNLSSLELGDSALYFCASSVQGAGGYTFGSGTRLTVV.

This clone was observed a few times. The V and J genes are TRBV6-4 and TRBJ2-1; perhaps TRBD2 as D (5 bases). The CDR3 is 14 amino acids. Germline lookup yields CDR1 MRHNA and CDR2 SNTAGT. The ends were cut back, 3 bases at V and 4 bases at J, with 10 bases in the middle. In DNA form, the CDR3 reads TGTGCCAGCAGTGAACGAGCGGAGTACAATGAGCAGTTCTTC. Protein sequence: CASSERAEYNEQFF.

The chain joins TRBV10-1 to TRBJ2-7; 9 bases are shared with TRBD2. Trimming at V came to 7 bases and at J to 4 bases, leaving 17 bases not matched to a gene. This CDR3 contains 17 residues. Per germline, CDR1 WNHNN and CDR2 SYGVQD (reference sequence). The CDR3 nucleotides are TGCGCCAGCACCCCCTCGGGGTTAGCGGGGGCCTTGTACGAGCAGTACGTC. It codes for CASTPSGLAGALYEQYV.

This chain joins TRBV6-5 and TRBJ2-1; tentatively, D is TRBD2 (6 bases). V dropped 6 bases and J dropped 7 bases, with 19 bases sitting between them. This CDR3 comprises 15 residues. Germline CDR1 MNHEY, CDR2 SVGAGI. The CDR3 DNA reads TGTGCCAGCAGCCAACCGGGGGAAGGTCGGAATGAGCAGTTCTTC. It codes for CASSQPGEGRNEQFF.

This clone has a single count. V gene TRBV9 combines with J gene TRBJ1-2, with a tentative D call TRBD1 (5 bases). This CDR3 contains 14 residues. CDR1 is SGDLS, CDR2 YYNGEE, per germline. The V end was cut by 5 bases, the J end by 1 base, with 12 bases between. The CDR3 region is CASRTAGSNYGYTF. The CDR3 DNA is TGTGCCAGCAGGACAGCCGGGAGTAACTATGGCTACACCTTC.

Turning to this clone: Other DNA sequences of this sample code for an identical CDR3. The chain carries TRBV18 and TRBJ1-2, with a tentative D call TRBD1 (5 bases). From germline, CDR1 is KGHSH and CDR2 LQKENI. Between the trimmed V and J ends, which lost 6 bases and 8 bases, there was a span of 10 bases. This CDR3 is built from 11 residues. CDR3 sequence reads: CASSPGAGYTF. The CDR3 DNA is TGTGCCAGCTCCCCTGGGGCGGGCTACACCTTC.

J is TRBJ1-2 and V is TRBV12-5, with a tentative D call TRBD1 (6 bases). The CDR3 has 15 residues. Trimming shortened V by 1 base and J by 8 bases, and 17 bases separated the two germline ends. Per germline, CDR1 LGHNT and CDR2 FRNRAP. CDR3 sequence (DNA): TGTGCTAGTGGTTTGGGACAGGTTCAGTTTAAGGGCTACACCTTC. Translating gives CASGLGQVQFKGYTF.

The rearrangement joins TRBV21-1 to TRBJ2-7; the table calls TRBD1, which could not be checked here. TRBV21-1 is an annotated pseudogene. The CDR3 contains 15 residues. CDR3 loop: CASSLRHRIRDEQYV. The CDR3 DNA sequence: TGTGCCAGCAGCCTGCGACATAGAATCAGAGACGAGCAGTACGTC.

The chain links TRBV11-2 to TRBJ2-7; D may be TRBD1 (6 bases). This CDR3 contains 15 residues. Germline CDR1 and CDR2: SGHAT and FQNNGV. With 5 bases removed from V and 2 bases from J, the gap between germline ends came to 16 bases. CDR3 loop: CASSHKDSRAYEQYF. For the CDR3, the DNA is TGTGCCAGCAGCCATAAGGACAGTAGGGCCTACGAGCAGTACTTC.

The gene calls are TRBV5-1 and TRBJ1-4; the D gene is possibly TRBD1 (6 bases). This CDR3 has 15 residues. Germline V gives CDR1 SGHRS, CDR2 YFSETQ. V lost 0 bases and J 4 bases, leaving 10 bases between the germline ends. The CDR3 reads CASSLADRSNEKLFF. The CDR3, as DNA: TGCGCCAGCAGCTTGGCCGACAGGAGTAATGAAAAACTGTTTTTT. Full variable domain (rest looked up from reference TRBV5-1 and TRBJ1-4): KAGVTQTPRYLIKTRGQQVTLSCSPISGHRSVSWYQQTPGQGLQFLFEYFSETQRNKGNFPGRFSGRQFSNSRSEMNVSTLELGDSALYLCASSLADRSNEKLFFGSGTQLSVL.

V is TRBV15 and J is TRBJ1-3, with D possibly being TRBD1 (5 bases). The CDR3 sequence is 16 residues long. Looked up from germline, CDR1 is LNHNV and CDR2 is YYDKDF (reference sequence). Trimming stripped 1 base from V and 8 bases from J, with 18 bases between. Here the CDR3 reads CATSRVGDSDRDTIYF. The CDR3 DNA follows: TGTGCCACCAGCAGAGTAGGGGATTCTGACCGAGACACCATATATTTT.

The CDR3 DNA reads TGTGCCAGCACCAGGACAGTCGACTATGGCTACACCTTC. Encoded protein: CASTRTVDYGYTF. The V call is TRBV6-6, the J call TRBJ1-2; D is perhaps TRBD1 (6 bases). The CDR3 consists of 13 residues. Germline CDR1 reads MNHNY; CDR2 reads SVGAGI (reference sequence). Trimming took off 7 bases at V and 3 bases at J, with 12 bases between the two ends.

V and J are TRBV4-3 and TRBJ2-3, with TRBD2 matching 10 bases. CDR3 length: 16 residues. Per the germline V gene, CDR1 is LGHNA and CDR2 is YSLEER. J was trimmed by 1 base and V by 1 base; bases with no gene match: 2. CDR3 DNA: TGCGCCAGCAGCCAAGGGACTAGCGGCCGCACAGATACGCAGTATTTT. Translation: CASSQGTSGRTDTQYF.